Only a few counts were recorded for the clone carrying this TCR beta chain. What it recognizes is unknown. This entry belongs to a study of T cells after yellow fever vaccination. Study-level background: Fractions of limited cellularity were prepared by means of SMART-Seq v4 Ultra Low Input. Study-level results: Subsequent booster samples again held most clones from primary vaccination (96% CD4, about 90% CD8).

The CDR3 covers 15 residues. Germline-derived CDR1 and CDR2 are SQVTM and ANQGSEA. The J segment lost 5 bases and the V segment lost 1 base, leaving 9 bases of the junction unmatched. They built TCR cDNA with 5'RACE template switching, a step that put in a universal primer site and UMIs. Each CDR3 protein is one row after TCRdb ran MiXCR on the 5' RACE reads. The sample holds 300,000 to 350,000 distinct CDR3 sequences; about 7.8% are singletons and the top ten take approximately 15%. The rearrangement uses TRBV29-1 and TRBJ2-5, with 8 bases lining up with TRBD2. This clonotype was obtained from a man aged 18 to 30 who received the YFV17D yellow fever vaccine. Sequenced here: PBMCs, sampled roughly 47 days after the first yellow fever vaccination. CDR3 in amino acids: CSVEAGRGGHETQYF. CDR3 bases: TGCAGCGTTGAAGCAGGTCGGGGGGGGCATGAGACCCAGTACTTC.